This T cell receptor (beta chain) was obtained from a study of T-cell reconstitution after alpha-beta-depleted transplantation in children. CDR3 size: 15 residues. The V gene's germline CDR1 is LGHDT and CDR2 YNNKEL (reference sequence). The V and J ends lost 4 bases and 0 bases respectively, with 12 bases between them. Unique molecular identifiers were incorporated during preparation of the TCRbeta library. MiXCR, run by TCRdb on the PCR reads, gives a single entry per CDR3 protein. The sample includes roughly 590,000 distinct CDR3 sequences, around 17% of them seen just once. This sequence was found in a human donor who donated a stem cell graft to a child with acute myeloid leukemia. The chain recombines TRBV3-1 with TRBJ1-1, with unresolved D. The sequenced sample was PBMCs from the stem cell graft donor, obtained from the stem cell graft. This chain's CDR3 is CASSPHDPVNTEAFF. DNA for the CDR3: TGTGCCAGCAGCCCTCATGACCCCGTGAACACTGAAGCTTTCTTT.